The clone carrying this TCR beta chain was seen a handful of times. The antigen remains unidentified. The sample is drawn from a study of regulatory T cells in long-lasting Graves disease. Study observations and caveats: New patients shared about a thousand public clonotypes, fewer than the approximately 3,000 shared by persistent patients. Persistent disease was associated with favored TRBV28 usage and with favored use of TRBJ1-2 and TRBJ2-5.

With iRepertoire HTBI primers and Arm-PCR of CDR3 regions, TCR beta libraries were built. In the original analysis: Detected in the samples were 55 to 65 TRBV and about 15 TRBJ segments. TCRdb reanalysed the multiplex PCR reads using MiXCR and keeps one entry per CDR3 protein. The V and J calls were not made by the authors but by TCRdb's processing. The data contain some 340,000 distinct CDR3 sequences, roughly 24% of them singletons. The V gene's germline CDR1 is SGHTA and CDR2 FQGTGA. The CDR3 spans 14 residues. V was clipped by 7 bases and J by 3 bases, with 12 bases between them. Regarding time point: persistent/refractory GD, antithyroid drugs over 5 years with positive TRAb. From RNA extracted from PBMCs, the TCR library was made. EDTA tubes were used for drawing around 9 milliliters of peripheral blood.

This TCR was recovered from a middle-aged woman with Graves disease. This sample comprised peripheral blood mononuclear cells (PBMCs), obtained when the disease was refractory, from a patient treated with antithyroid drugs. The chain combines TRBV7-3 with TRBJ1-4; weak D call: TRBD1 (5 bases). CDR3 DNA sequence: TGTGCCAGCACCGGCCCGGGGCCTAATGAAAAACTGTTTTTT. As protein: CASTGPGPNEKLFF.